This is a list of T cell receptor beta chains from one sample in a study of T cells after posttransplantation cyclophosphamide. Sequencing was performed with immunoSEQ multiplex PCR; in TCRdb, only in-frame clones are kept and a portion is missing. The table lists approximately 2,000 clones, roughly four fifths of them singletons. Sequencing was performed on CD8+ T cells sorted from blood, taken roughly 350 days after allogeneic stem cell transplant with posttransplant cyclophosphamide. Source of these receptors: a male patient in his fifties who received an allogeneic stem cell transplant from a related donor and was CMV-positive. Some T cells may be graft donor cells. The CDR3 runs from the conserved cysteine through the conserved F or W. Fields, in order: D gene, J gene, V gene, clone size, CDR3 DNA, CDR3 protein. D genes are given only for firm matches. Clone size is stated in some rows and not others, as once, few, many or a class when expanded.

>.|TRBJ2-1|TRBV9|.
TGTGCCAGCAGCGTAGTACAGACGAATGAGCAGTTCTTC
CASSVVQTNEQFF
>TRBD1|TRBJ2-5|TRBV7-9|.
TGTGCCAGCAGCACAACAGGGGTTTGGGAGACCCAGTACTTC
CASSTTGVWETQYF
>.|TRBJ2-5|TRBV27|.
TGTGCCAGCAGCCACCCCCGGGAGACCCAGTACTTC
CASSHPRETQYF
>TRBD1|TRBJ2-6|TRBV7-8|.
TGTGCCAGCAGCTCCCCCCAGGGGGCAATTTTGACTGGGGCCAACGTCCTGACTTTC
CASSSPQGAILTGANVLTF
>.|TRBJ2-1|TRBV27|once
TGTGCCAGCAGTCCCCAGGGATACAATGAGCAGTTCTTC
CASSPQGYNEQFF
>.|TRBJ1-2|TRBV7-9|.
TGTGCCAGCAGCTCGCAGGGTTGGGCTAACTATGGCTACACCTTC
CASSSQGWANYGYTF
>.|TRBJ2-7|TRBV2|.
TGTGCCAGCAGTGAATACAGGGACGAGCAGTACTTC
CASSEYRDEQYF
>.|TRBJ2-1|TRBV27|.
TGTGCCAGCAGTTTATTGCGGGGCTCCTACAATGAGCAGTTCTTC
CASSLLRGSYNEQFF
>TRBD2|TRBJ2-1|TRBV19|.
TGTGCCAGTTCCGATAGCGGGAATTCCTACAATGAGCAGTTCTTC
CASSDSGNSYNEQFF
>TRBD2|TRBJ2-1|TRBV5-1|.
TGCGCCAGCAGCTTCTACCCTAGCGGGAGGAATGAGCAGTTCTTC
CASSFYPSGRNEQFF
>.|TRBJ2-1|TRBV14|.
TGTGCCAGCAGCCAAGCAGGGCATGAGCAGTTCTTC
CASSQAGHEQFF
>TRBD1|TRBJ2-7|TRBV6-1|.
TGTGCCAGCAGGGACAGGGGCTACGAGCAGTACTTC
CASRDRGYEQYF
>.|TRBJ2-7|TRBV14|once
TGTGCCAGCAGCCCCGGACAGAGAACCTACGAGCAGTACTTC
CASSPGQRTYEQYF
>.|TRBJ1-5|TRBV2|.
TGTGCCAGCAGTGAGTCTCAGGGGTATAGCAATCAGCCCCAGCATTTT
CASSESQGYSNQPQHF
>.|TRBJ1-2|TRBV27|.
TGTGCCAGCAGTTTACTCCCGACAGGAACCTATGGCTACACCTTC
CASSLLPTGTYGYTF
>.|TRBJ1-4|TRBV11-2|large
TGTGCCAGCAGCTTATTAGGGGGGGCGGGTGAAAAACTGTTTTTT
CASSLLGGAGEKLFF
>.|TRBJ2-5|TRBV6-5|.
TGTGCCAGCAGTTACGCGGAGGGGCGCCCCGGGACCCAGTACTTC
CASSYAEGRPGTQYF
>TRBD2|TRBJ2-3|TRBV5-1|.
TGCGCCAGCAGCTCGGCGGGAGCTGTGTCAGATACGCAGTATTTT
CASSSAGAVSDTQYF
>TRBD1|TRBJ1-4|TRBV9|.
TGTGCCAGCAGCGTAGCCGGGACAGGGGATGAAAAACTGTTTTTT
CASSVAGTGDEKLFF
>.|TRBJ1-1|TRBV9|.
TGTGCCAGCAGAGGGGTGAACACTGAAGCTTTCTTT
CASRGVNTEAFF
>.|TRBJ2-5|TRBV19|.
TGTGCCAGTAGTATGTTGGCCTGGGAGACCCAGTACTTC
CASSMLAWETQYF
>TRBD2|TRBJ2-1|TRBV7-3|.
TGTGCCAGCAGCTCCGGGACTAGCGGTATCCTTTACAATGAGCAGTTCTTC
CASSSGTSGILYNEQFF
>TRBD1|TRBJ2-7|TRBV7-9|.
TGTGCCACCCAGGACAGGAGCTCCTACGAGCAGTACTTC
CATQDRSSYEQYF
>TRBD1|TRBJ2-4|TRBV7-9|once
TGTGCCAGCAGCGCAGGGGGCCCGGGCAAAAACATTCAGTACTTC
CASSAGGPGKNIQYF
>TRBD1|TRBJ1-1|TRBV11-2|.
TGTGCCAGCAGCTTAATGGACAGGGCTTTGAACACTGAAGCTTTCTTT
CASSLMDRALNTEAFF
>.|TRBJ1-2|TRBV6-5|.
TGTGCCAGCAGTTGGGCGGTTGAGGGTCATGGCTACACCTTC
CASSWAVEGHGYTF
>.|TRBJ1-6|TRBV10-2|once
TGCGCCAGCAGTGGATTTAGCTCCTATAATTCACCCCTCCACTTT
CASSGFSSYNSPLHF
>.|TRBJ2-3|TRBV5-1|.
TGCGCCAGCAGTTTTTGGGGGGGCTCCACAGATACGCAGTATTTT
CASSFWGGSTDTQYF
>TRBD1|TRBJ2-7|TRBV7-2|few
TGTGCCAGCAGCTTAGATGGGCCGGACAGGGGGGCCTACGAGCAGTACTTC
CASSLDGPDRGAYEQYF
>TRBD2|TRBJ2-3|TRBV11-2|.
TGTGCCAGCAGCTTAGGTGCCGGACTAGCGGGGGGGCCGACAGATACGCAGTATTTT
CASSLGAGLAGGPTDTQYF
>.|TRBJ2-7|TRBV7-8|.
TGTGCCAGCACTCCGGGGTTATTGGAGCAGTACTTC
CASTPGLLEQYF
>TRBD1|TRBJ1-1|TRBV29-1|.
TGCAGCGTTGAGATTGACAGGGGTGGTGAAGCTTTCTTT
CSVEIDRGGEAFF
>.|TRBJ2-7|TRBV19|few
TGTGCCAGTAGTATATTCGGGGGGCCGTCCTACGAGCAGTACTTC
CASSIFGGPSYEQYF